This T cell receptor (beta chain) was sequenced for a study of blood T cells in healthy people across ages. It was with a sample-barcoded 5' primer and a J-beta primer mix that a second PCR of roughly 6 to 12 cycles was run. TCRdb passed the 5' RACE reads through MiXCR, listing each CDR3 protein once. In the table there are 1.5 million to 2 million distinct CDR3 sequences, less than 50% of which are singletons. Germline loops: CDR1 MNHEY, CDR2 SVGEGT. The CDR3 covers 15 residues. V was pared by 9 bases and J by 4 bases, with 19 bases between. The rearrangement uses TRBV6-2 or TRBV6-3 and TRBJ2-1; no firm D call. Sequences were obtained from blood. The TCR sequence derives from a woman aged 40 to 50 in good health. DNA of the CDR3: TGTGCCAGTCAAAGACCGGTAGCTAGGTACAATGAGCAGTTCTTC. Residues: CASQRPVARYNEQFF.